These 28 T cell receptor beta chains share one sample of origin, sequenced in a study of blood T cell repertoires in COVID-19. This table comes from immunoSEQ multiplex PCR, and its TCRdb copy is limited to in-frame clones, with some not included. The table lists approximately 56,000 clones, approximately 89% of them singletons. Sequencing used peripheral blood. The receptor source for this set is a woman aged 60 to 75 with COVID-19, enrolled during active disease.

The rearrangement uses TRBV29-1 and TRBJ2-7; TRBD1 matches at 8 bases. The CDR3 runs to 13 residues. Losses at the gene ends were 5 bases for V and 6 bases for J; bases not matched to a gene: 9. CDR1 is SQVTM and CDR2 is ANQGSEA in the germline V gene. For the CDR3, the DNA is TGCAGCGTTTATGTGGACAGGGCCCTCGAGCAGTACTTC. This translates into CSVYVDRALEQYF.

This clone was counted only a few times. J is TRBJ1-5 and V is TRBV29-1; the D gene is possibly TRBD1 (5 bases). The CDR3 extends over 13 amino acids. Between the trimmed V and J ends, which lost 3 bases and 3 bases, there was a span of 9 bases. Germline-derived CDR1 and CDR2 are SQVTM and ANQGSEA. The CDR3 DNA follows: TGCAGCGTTGATTCAGGGAACAATCAGCCCCAGCATTTT. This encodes CSVDSGNNQPQHF.

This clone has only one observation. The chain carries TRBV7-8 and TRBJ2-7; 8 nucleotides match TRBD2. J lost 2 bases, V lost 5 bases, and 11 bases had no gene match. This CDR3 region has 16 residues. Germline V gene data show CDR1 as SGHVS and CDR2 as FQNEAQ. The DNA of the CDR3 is TGTGCCAGCAGCCCCGAGGCTAGCGGGCTTCCCTACGAGCAGTACTTC. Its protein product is CASSPEASGLPYEQYF.

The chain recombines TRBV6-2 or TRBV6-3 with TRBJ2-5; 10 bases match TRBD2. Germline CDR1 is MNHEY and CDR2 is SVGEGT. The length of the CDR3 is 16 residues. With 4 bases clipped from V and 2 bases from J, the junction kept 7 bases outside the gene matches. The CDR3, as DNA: TGTGCCAGCAGTTCGGGACTAGCGCCCTATCAAGAGACCCAGTACTTC. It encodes CASSSGLAPYQETQYF.

In DNA form, the CDR3 reads TGCGCCAGCAGCTTGTCTAGCGGGAGCTGGGATGAGCAGTTCTTC. It is translated as CASSLSSGSWDEQFF. The rearrangement uses TRBV5-1 and TRBJ2-1, with 10 positions matching TRBD2. Germline V gene sequence: CDR1 SGHRS, CDR2 YFSETQ. The trim removed 1 base at V and 8 bases at J, leaving 6 bases unmatched. The CDR3 sequence is 15 residues long. Full variable domain (rest looked up from reference TRBV5-1 and TRBJ2-1): KAGVTQTPRYLIKTRGQQVTLSCSPISGHRSVSWYQQTPGQGLQFLFEYFSETQRNKGNFPGRFSGRQFSNSRSEMNVSTLELGDSALYLCASSLSSGSWDEQFFGPGTRLTVL.

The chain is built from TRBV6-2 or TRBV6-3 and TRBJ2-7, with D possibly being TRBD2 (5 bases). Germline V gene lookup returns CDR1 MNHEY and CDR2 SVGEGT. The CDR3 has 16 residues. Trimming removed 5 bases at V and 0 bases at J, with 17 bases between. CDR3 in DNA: TGTGCCAGCAGTCGAATAACCCTGGACTTCTCCTACGAGCAGTACTTC. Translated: CASSRITLDFSYEQYF.

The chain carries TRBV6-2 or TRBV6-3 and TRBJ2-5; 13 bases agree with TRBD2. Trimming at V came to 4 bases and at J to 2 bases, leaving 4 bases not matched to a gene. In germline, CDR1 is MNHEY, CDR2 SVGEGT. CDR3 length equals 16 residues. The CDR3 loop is CASSSRLAGGQETQYF. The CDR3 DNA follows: TGTGCCAGCAGTTCAAGACTAGCGGGGGGACAAGAGACCCAGTACTTC.

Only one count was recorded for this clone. The CDR3: CASSLGRTRNNEQFF. CDR3 bases: TGTGCCAGCAGCTTAGGGAGGACTAGGAACAATGAGCAGTTCTTC. The chain employs TRBV7-2 and TRBJ2-1; 7 positions agree with TRBD2. The V and J ends lost 1 base and 5 bases, in that order; junction bases with no gene match: 5. This CDR3 contains 15 residues. Germline CDR1 SGHTA, CDR2 FQGNSA.

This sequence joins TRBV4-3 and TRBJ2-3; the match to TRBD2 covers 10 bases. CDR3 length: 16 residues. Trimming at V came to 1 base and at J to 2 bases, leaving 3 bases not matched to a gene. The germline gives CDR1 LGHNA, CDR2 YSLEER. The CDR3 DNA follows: TGCGCCAGCAGCCAAGGGACTAGCGGACTCACAGATACGCAGTATTTT. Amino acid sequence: CASSQGTSGLTDTQYF.

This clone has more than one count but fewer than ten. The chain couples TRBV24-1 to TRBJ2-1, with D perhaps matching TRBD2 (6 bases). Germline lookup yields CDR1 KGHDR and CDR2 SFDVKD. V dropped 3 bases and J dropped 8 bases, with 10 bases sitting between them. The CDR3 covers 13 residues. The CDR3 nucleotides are TGTGCCACCAGTGATCATCTAGCGCATGAGCAGTTCTTC. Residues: CATSDHLAHEQFF.

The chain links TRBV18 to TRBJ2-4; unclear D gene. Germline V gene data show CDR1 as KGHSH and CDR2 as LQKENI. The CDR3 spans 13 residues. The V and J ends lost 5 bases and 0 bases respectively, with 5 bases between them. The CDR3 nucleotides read TGTGCCAGCTCATCCCTAGCCAAAAACATTCAGTACTTC. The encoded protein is CASSSLAKNIQYF. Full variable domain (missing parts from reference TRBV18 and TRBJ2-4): NAGVMQNPRHLVRRRGQEARLRCSPMKGHSHVYWYRQLPEEGLKFMVYLQKENIIDESGMPKERFSAEFPKEGPSILRIQQVVRGDSAAYFCASSSLAKNIQYFGAGTRLSVL.

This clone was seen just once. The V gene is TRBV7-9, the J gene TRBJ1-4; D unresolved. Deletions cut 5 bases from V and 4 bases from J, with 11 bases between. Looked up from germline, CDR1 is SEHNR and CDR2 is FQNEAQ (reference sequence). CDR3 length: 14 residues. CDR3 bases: TGTGCCAGCAGCCCCTCCGAACATAATGAAAAACTGTTTTTT. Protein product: CASSPSEHNEKLFF.

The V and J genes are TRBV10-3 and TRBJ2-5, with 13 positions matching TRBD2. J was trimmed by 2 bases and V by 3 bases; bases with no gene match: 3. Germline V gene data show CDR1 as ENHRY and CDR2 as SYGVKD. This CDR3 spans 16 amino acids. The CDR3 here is CAISDRTSGGQETQYF. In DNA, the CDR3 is TGTGCCATCAGTGACCGGACTAGCGGGGGACAAGAGACCCAGTACTTC.

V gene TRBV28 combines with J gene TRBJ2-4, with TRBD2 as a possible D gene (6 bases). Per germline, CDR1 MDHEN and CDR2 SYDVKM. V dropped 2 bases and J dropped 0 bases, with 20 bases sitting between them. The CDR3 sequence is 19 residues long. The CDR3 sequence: CASSLRSWRVRLAKNIQYF. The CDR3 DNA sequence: TGTGCCAGCAGTTTAAGGTCGTGGAGGGTAAGACTAGCCAAAAACATTCAGTACTTC.

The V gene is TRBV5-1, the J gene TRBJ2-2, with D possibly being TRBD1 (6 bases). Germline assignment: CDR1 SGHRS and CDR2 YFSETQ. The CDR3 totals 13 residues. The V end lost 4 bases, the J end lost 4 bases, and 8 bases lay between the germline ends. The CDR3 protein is CASSVDSTGELFF. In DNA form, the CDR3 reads TGCGCCAGCAGCGTGGACAGCACCGGGGAGCTGTTTTTT.

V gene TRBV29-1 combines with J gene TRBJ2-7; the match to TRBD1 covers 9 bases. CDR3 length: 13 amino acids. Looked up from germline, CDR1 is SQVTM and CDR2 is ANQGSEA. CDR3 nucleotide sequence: TGCGGTACCTCGGGACAGGGTGACTACGAGCAGTACTTC. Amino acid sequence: CGTSGQGDYEQYF.

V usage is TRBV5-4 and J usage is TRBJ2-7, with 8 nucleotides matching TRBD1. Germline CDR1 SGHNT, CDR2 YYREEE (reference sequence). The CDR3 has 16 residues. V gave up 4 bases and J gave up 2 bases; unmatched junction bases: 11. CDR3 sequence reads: CASSRSGGAAAYEQYF. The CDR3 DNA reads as TGTGCCAGCAGCCGCTCAGGGGGCGCGGCGGCCTACGAGCAGTACTTC.

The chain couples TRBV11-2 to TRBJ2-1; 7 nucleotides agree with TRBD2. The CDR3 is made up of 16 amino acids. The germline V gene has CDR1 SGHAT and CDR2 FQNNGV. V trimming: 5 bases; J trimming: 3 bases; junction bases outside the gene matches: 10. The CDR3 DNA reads TGTGCCAGCAGCCCCTGGGGCGGGAGCTACTACAATGAGCAGTTCTTC. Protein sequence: CASSPWGGSYYNEQFF. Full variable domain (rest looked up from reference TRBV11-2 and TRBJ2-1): EAGVAQSPRYKIIEKRQSVAFWCNPISGHATLYWYQQILGQGPKLLIQFQNNGVVDDSQLPKDRFSAERLKGVDSTLKIQPAKLEDSAVYLCASSPWGGSYYNEQFFGPGTRLTVL.

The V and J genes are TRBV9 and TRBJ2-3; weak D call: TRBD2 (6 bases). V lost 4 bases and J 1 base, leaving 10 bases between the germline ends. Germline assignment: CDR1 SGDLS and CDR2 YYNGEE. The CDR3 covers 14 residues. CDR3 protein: CASSPWGGTDTQYF. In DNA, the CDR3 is TGTGCCAGCAGCCCCTGGGGGGGCACAGATACGCAGTATTTT.

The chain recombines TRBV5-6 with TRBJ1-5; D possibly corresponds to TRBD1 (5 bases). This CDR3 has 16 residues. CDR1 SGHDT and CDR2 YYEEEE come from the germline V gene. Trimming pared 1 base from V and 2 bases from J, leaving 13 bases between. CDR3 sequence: CASSLRQLGGNQPQHF. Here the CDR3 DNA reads TGTGCCAGCAGCTTGCGACAGCTAGGGGGCAATCAGCCCCAGCATTTT.

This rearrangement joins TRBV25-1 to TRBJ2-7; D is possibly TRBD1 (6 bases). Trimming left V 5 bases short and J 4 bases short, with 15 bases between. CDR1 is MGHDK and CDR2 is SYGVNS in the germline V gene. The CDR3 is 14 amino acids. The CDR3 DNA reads TGTGCCAGCAGTAAAATAGGGACAAATTACGAGCAGTACTTC. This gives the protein CASSKIGTNYEQYF.

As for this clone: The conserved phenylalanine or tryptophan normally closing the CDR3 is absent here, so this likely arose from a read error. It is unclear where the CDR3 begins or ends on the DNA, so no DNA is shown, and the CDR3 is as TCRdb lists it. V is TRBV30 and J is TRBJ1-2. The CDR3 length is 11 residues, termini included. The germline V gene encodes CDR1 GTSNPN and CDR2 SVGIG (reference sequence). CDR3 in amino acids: CAWSVLGGVYL.

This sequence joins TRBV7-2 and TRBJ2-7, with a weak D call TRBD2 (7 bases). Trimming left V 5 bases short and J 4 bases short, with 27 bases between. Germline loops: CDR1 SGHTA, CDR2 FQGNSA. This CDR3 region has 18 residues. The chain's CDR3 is CASSTSPIRAGRGYEQYF. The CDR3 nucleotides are TGTGCCAGCAGCACATCCCCCATTAGAGCGGGGAGGGGGTACGAGCAGTACTTC.

This CDR3 is CASGDSTGTEAFF. In DNA, the CDR3 is TGTGCCAGCGGAGACAGTACGGGCACTGAAGCTTTCTTT. The chain employs TRBV6-6 and TRBJ1-1; D possibly corresponds to TRBD1 (5 bases). The CDR3 consists of 13 residues. The V gene's germline CDR1 is MNHNY and CDR2 SVGAGI (reference sequence). V was shortened by 8 bases and J by 4 bases, with 14 bases between the two germline ends.

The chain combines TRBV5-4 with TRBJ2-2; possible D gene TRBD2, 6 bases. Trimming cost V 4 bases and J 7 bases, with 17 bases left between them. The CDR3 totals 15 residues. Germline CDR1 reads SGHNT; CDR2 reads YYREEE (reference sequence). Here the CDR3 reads CASSLASGVSGELFF. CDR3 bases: TGTGCCAGCAGCCTGGCGTCGGGGGTTAGCGGGGAGCTGTTTTTT. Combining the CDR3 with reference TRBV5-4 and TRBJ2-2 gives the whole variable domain ETGVTQSPTHLIKTRGQQVTLRCSSQSGHNTVSWYQQALGQGPQFIFQYYREEENGRGNFPPRFSGLQFPNYSSELNVNALELDDSALYLCASSLASGVSGELFFGEGSRLTVL.

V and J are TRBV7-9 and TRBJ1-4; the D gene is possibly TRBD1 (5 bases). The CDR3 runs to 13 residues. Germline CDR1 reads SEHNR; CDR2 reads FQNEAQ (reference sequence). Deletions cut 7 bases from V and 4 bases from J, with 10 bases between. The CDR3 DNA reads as TGTGCCAGCATGGACAAGATTAATGAAAAACTGTTTTTT. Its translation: CASMDKINEKLFF.

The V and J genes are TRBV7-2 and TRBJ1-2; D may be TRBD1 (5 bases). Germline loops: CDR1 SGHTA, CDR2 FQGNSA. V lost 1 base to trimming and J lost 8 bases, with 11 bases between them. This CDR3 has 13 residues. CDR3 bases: TGTGCCAGCAGCTTAGATGGGACTTGGGGCTACACCTTC. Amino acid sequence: CASSLDGTWGYTF.

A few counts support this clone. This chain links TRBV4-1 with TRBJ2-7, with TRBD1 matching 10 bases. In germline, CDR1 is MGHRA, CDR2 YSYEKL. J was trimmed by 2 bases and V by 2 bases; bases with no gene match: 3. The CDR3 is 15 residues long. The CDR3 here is CASSQPGQGPYEQYF. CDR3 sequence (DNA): TGCGCCAGCAGCCAACCGGGACAGGGGCCCTACGAGCAGTACTTC.